The 14 T cell receptor beta chains reported below all come from one sample, sequenced in a study of regulatory T cells in long-lasting Graves disease. HTBI primers from iRepertoire and Arm-PCR of CDR3 regions yielded the TCR beta libraries. From the multiplex PCR reads, TCRdb called clonotypes with MiXCR, one entry per CDR3 protein. This sample has a few hundred thousand distinct CDR3 sequences; approximately 15% occur once, and the top ten carry less than 35%. Stated time point: newly diagnosed GD, antithyroid drugs for less than 3 months. Construction of the TCR library relied on RNA isolated from PBMCs. These data were likewise used in another study, on T cells in Graves' hyperthyroidism and ophthalmopathy.

Sequencing used peripheral blood mononuclear cells (PBMCs), obtained at new diagnosis, from a patient treated with antithyroid drugs. The receptors derive from a man aged 35-49 years with Graves disease.

The chain combines TRBV6-1 with TRBJ1-1, with 7 bases identical to TRBD1. Germline V gives CDR1 MNHNS, CDR2 SASEGT. This CDR3 region has 14 residues. V trimming: 5 bases; J trimming: 4 bases; junction bases outside the gene matches: 7. The CDR3 bases are TGTGCCAGCAGTAGACAGGGCTCCGGCACTGAAGCTTTCTTT. Translated: CASSRQGSGTEAFF.

V and J are TRBV5-1 and TRBJ2-3; D is unresolved. CDR1 is SGHRS and CDR2 is YFSETQ in the germline V gene. V was cut by 4 bases and J by 8 bases, with 11 bases left in between. The CDR3 consists of 12 residues. In DNA, the CDR3 is TGCGCCAGCAGCGGCCGGGCAGGTACGCAGTATTTT. Translating gives CASSGRAGTQYF. The whole variable domain, filled in from reference TRBV5-1 and TRBJ2-3, reads KAGVTQTPRYLIKTRGQQVTLSCSPISGHRSVSWYQQTPGQGLQFLFEYFSETQRNKGNFPGRFSGRQFSNSRSEMNVSTLELGDSALYLCASSGRAGTQYFGPGTRLTVL.

This clonotype was found many times. The J gene is TRBJ1-5, the V gene TRBV18; D is ambiguous. The length of the CDR3 is 14 residues. Deletions cut 6 bases from V and 2 bases from J, with 11 bases between. CDR1 and CDR2 from the germline V gene are KGHSH and LQKENI. The CDR3 DNA sequence: TGTGCCAGCTCGGATTCCCTGGGCAATCAGCCCCAGCATTTT. Its translation: CASSDSLGNQPQHF.

This clonotype appeared many times. The chain has TRBV30 and TRBJ2-5, with 10 bases identical to TRBD2. Germline V gene sequence: CDR1 GTSNPN, CDR2 SVGIG (reference sequence). The CDR3 length is 15 residues. V lost 0 bases and J lost 5; bases outside the gene matches: 6. Here the CDR3 reads CAWSVLLAGVETQYF. CDR3 in DNA: TGTGCCTGGAGTGTTCTGCTAGCGGGGGTGGAGACCCAGTACTTC.

In regard to this clonotype: It differs at one base from a far larger clone, so likely a read error. The chain combines TRBV6-1 with TRBJ1-1; D is ambiguous. The CDR3 is made up of 14 amino acids. Germline loops: CDR1 MNHNS, CDR2 SASEGT. CDR3 amino acids: CAGSLERRNTEAFF. The CDR3 region has the DNA TGTGCCGGCAGTTTAGAACGGCGGAACACTGAAGCTTTCTTT.

This clonotype showed up many times. The gene calls are TRBV3-1 and TRBJ2-7; the match to TRBD1 covers 9 bases. The CDR3 is made up of 18 amino acids. Germline loops: CDR1 LGHDT, CDR2 YNNKEL (reference sequence). J lost 3 bases, V lost 3 bases, and 15 bases had no gene match. The CDR3 sequence is CASSQERTGDPLGYEQYF. The CDR3 nucleotides are TGTGCCAGCAGCCAGGAAAGGACAGGGGATCCCCTGGGCTACGAGCAGTACTTC.

This clonotype has a count of ten or more. V usage is TRBV12-3 or TRBV12-4 and J usage is TRBJ1-2; TRBD1 matches at 8 bases. With 3 bases clipped from V and 11 bases from J, the junction kept 11 bases outside the gene matches. CDR3 size: 14 residues. This CDR3 is CASSFLGRGRGYTF. CDR3 DNA sequence: TGTGCCAGCAGTTTTTTGGGCAGGGGGCGAGGATACACCTTC.

The chain links TRBV6-1 to TRBJ1-5; D unclear. Trimming stripped 2 bases from V and 1 base from J, with 6 bases between. The CDR3 contains 14 residues. CDR1 is MNHNS, CDR2 SASEGT, per germline. DNA of the CDR3: TGTGCCAGCAGTGAACAACCCAGCAATCAGCCCCAGCATTTT. This sequence encodes CASSEQPSNQPQHF.

V usage is TRBV5-4 and J usage is TRBJ2-7, with D tentatively TRBD1 (5 bases). The germline V gene has CDR1 SGHNT and CDR2 YYREEE (reference sequence). V was cut by 4 bases and J by 0 bases, with 14 bases left in between. The CDR3 contains 15 residues. CDR3 bases: TGTGCCAGCAGCCTAGGACACCAGAGCTCCTACGAGCAGTACTTC. Translation gives CASSLGHQSSYEQYF.

This clonotype was seen more than once but under ten times. This chain uses TRBV11-3 with TRBJ1-4; D gene unclear. The CDR3 contains 12 residues. With 6 bases removed from V and 8 bases from J, the gap between germline ends came to 10 bases. Germline loops: CDR1 SGHNT, CDR2 YENEEA. In DNA form, the CDR3 reads TGTGCCAGCAGTTATCGAGGGGAAAAACTGTTTTTT. Translated, it gives CASSYRGEKLFF.

The chain links TRBV2 to TRBJ2-7; possibly TRBD2 for D (6 bases). V was pared by 7 bases and J by 0 bases, with 16 bases between. The CDR3 totals 15 residues. Germline values: CDR1 SNHLY, CDR2 FYNNEI. CDR3 DNA: TGTGCCAGCACGCCGGTCGCGGGAAGCTCCTACGAGCAGTACTTC. This gives the protein CASTPVAGSSYEQYF.

This clonotype was seen many times. The chain recombines TRBV4-3 with TRBJ2-5; D is ambiguous. V dropped 0 bases and J dropped 5 bases, with 7 bases sitting between them. The CDR3 has 13 residues. Germline values: CDR1 LGHNA, CDR2 YSLEER. The DNA of the CDR3 is TGCGCCAGCAGCCAAGAAGGTAGCGAGACCCAGTACTTC. Translated: CASSQEGSETQYF.

J is TRBJ1-5 and V is TRBV5-6, with 7 bases lining up with TRBD1. The CDR3 length is 14 residues. V dropped 3 bases and J dropped 4; count of bases not matched to a gene: 4. Germline lookup yields CDR1 SGHDT and CDR2 YYEEEE. CDR3 coding DNA: TGTGCCAGCAGCTCGGACAGGTTAAATCAGCCCCAGCATTTT. Translation: CASSSDRLNQPQHF. Variable domain in full (rest from reference TRBV5-6 and TRBJ1-5): DAGVTQSPTHLIKTRGQQVTLRCSPKSGHDTVSWYQQALGQGPQFIFQYYEEEERQRGNFPDRFSGHQFPNYSSELNVNALLLGDSALYLCASSSDRLNQPQHFGDGTRLSIL.

This clonotype was seen at least ten times. The chain couples TRBV2 to TRBJ1-1, with a possible D match to TRBD1 (6 bases). Germline assignment: CDR1 SNHLY and CDR2 FYNNEI. Trimming stripped 6 bases from V and 0 bases from J, with 11 bases between. The CDR3 has 14 amino acids. In DNA, the CDR3 is TGTGCCAGCAGCTATGGACAGATGAACACTGAAGCTTTCTTT. Encoded protein: CASSYGQMNTEAFF.